This T cell receptor beta chain is from a study of shared clonotypes between healthy human individuals. Study background: Donor composition was a couple of women and a few men, aged 18 to 49.

Measured with immunoSEQ multiplex PCR; TCRdb has only the in-frame clones, and not every one. The sample consists of about 2.4 million clones, roughly 93% of them appearing once. With 5 bases removed from V and 4 bases from J, the gap between germline ends came to 11 bases. Germline CDR1 and CDR2: SGHTA and FQGNSA. The CDR3 is 13 residues long. In the case of this clone: Other DNA sequences in this specimen translate into the identical CDR3.

HIV-negative, healthy adults without recent acute infections or vaccinations were the donors. V is TRBV7-2 and J is TRBJ2-5; D perhaps matches TRBD2 (5 bases). The source of this sequence is a young man in good health. Some clones in this sample may be carry-over from other donors' samples. The sample comprised naive CD4+ T cells from PBMCs. Subset: CD45RA+ positively selected. The CDR3 here is CASSLSRGETQYF. CDR3 DNA: TGTGCCAGCAGCCTCAGCCGGGGAGAGACCCAGTACTTC.